A selection of T cell receptor beta chains follows, all from one sample in a study of blood T cell repertoires in COVID-19. Profiling relied on immunoSEQ multiplex PCR, and the TCRdb table lists in-frame clones only, not all of them. Here the sample spans roughly 29,000 clones, about two thirds being singletons. The sequenced material came from peripheral blood. The receptors shown here come from a boy aged 2 to 10 with active or convalescent COVID-19. Each CDR3 is given with its conserved first and last residue. A D gene is named only where the DNA matches it firmly. The size field is filled for only some rows; it gives once, few, many or a size class.

abundance: NA
v_gene: TRBV5-1
d_gene: TRBD1
j_gene: TRBJ2-7
CDR3nt: TGCGCCAGCAGCTTCGGACGACAGGGAACCTACGAGCAGTACTTC
CDR3aa: CASSFGRQGTYEQYF

abundance: once
v_gene: TRBV6-1
d_gene: TRBD1
j_gene: TRBJ1-2
CDR3nt: TGTGCCAGCAGTGAAACCCCGGGACAGAACTATGGCTACACCTTC
CDR3aa: CASSETPGQNYGYTF

abundance: NA
v_gene: TRBV5-4
d_gene: NA
j_gene: TRBJ1-4
CDR3nt: TGTGCCAGCAGCTCCCGGAGGACTAATGAAAAACTGTTTTTT
CDR3aa: CASSSRRTNEKLFF

abundance: few
v_gene: TRBV30
d_gene: TRBD1
j_gene: TRBJ1-3
CDR3nt: TGTGCCTGCCGGGACAGCTTTTTCTCTGGAAACACCATATATTTT
CDR3aa: CACRDSFFSGNTIYF

abundance: many
v_gene: TRBV5-6
d_gene: TRBD2
j_gene: TRBJ2-2
CDR3nt: TGTGCCAGCAGCTGGGGGCTAGCGGGAGGATTTAACACCGGGGAGCTGTTTTTT
CDR3aa: CASSWGLAGGFNTGELFF

abundance: few
v_gene: TRBV5-5
d_gene: TRBD1
j_gene: TRBJ2-7
CDR3nt: TGTGCCAGCAGCGTTTCCGGGACAGGGCTCTACGAGCAGTACTTC
CDR3aa: CASSVSGTGLYEQYF

abundance: NA
v_gene: TRBV10-1
d_gene: NA
j_gene: TRBJ1-1
CDR3nt: TGCGCCAGCAGTGACTCTCTACAGGGAGCTTTCTTT
CDR3aa: CASSDSLQGAFF

abundance: once
v_gene: TRBV6-5
d_gene: NA
j_gene: TRBJ2-5
CDR3nt: TGTGCCATCATCCTCCTGGAGCGGACTCAAGAGACCCAGTACTTC
CDR3aa: CAIILLERTQETQYF

abundance: NA
v_gene: TRBV7-7
d_gene: NA
j_gene: TRBJ2-5
CDR3nt: TGTGCTAGCACCCCGACTGGGCTAGCCGAAGAGACCCAGTACTTC
CDR3aa: CASTPTGLAEETQYF

abundance: NA
v_gene: TRBV12-3/TRBV12-4
d_gene: TRBD1
j_gene: TRBJ1-2
CDR3nt: TGTGCCAGCACCAAGGACAGGGGCTATGGCTACACCTTC
CDR3aa: CASTKDRGYGYTF

abundance: few
v_gene: TRBV6-2/TRBV6-3
d_gene: TRBD1
j_gene: TRBJ1-2
CDR3nt: TGTGCCAGCAGTTACTCAAGCAGGGGGAATGGCTACACCTTC
CDR3aa: CASSYSSRGNGYTF

abundance: NA
v_gene: TRBV11-2
d_gene: TRBD1
j_gene: TRBJ1-1
CDR3nt: TGTGCCAGCAGGAGAAGCCGGGACAGAGAAGCTTTCTTT
CDR3aa: CASRRSRDREAFF

abundance: NA
v_gene: TRBV4-1
d_gene: TRBD1
j_gene: TRBJ1-3
CDR3nt: TGCGCCAGCAGCCAGGGCGCCGGGACAGCCTCTGGAAACACCATATATTTT
CDR3aa: CASSQGAGTASGNTIYF

abundance: NA
v_gene: TRBV7-9
d_gene: NA
j_gene: TRBJ1-3
CDR3nt: TGTGCCAGCAGCTTAGCACAGCCGAGCTCTGGAAACACCATATATTTT
CDR3aa: CASSLAQPSSGNTIYF

abundance: NA
v_gene: TRBV19
d_gene: TRBD1
j_gene: TRBJ1-1
CDR3nt: TGTGCCAGTAGTGGCGGGACAGGGAGGACTGAAGCTTTCTTT
CDR3aa: CASSGGTGRTEAFF

abundance: once
v_gene: TRBV6-2/TRBV6-3
d_gene: NA
j_gene: TRBJ1-2
CDR3nt: TGTGCCAGCAGTGTTGACAGACCTAACTATGGCTACACCTTC
CDR3aa: CASSVDRPNYGYTF

abundance: NA
v_gene: TRBV27
d_gene: NA
j_gene: TRBJ2-3
CDR3nt: TGTGCCAGCAGTCCGCAGGGAGGCCCAGATACGCAGTATTTT
CDR3aa: CASSPQGGPDTQYF

abundance: NA
v_gene: TRBV4-1
d_gene: NA
j_gene: TRBJ2-5
CDR3nt: TGCGCCAGCAGACAAGGGCCAGGGGCGCGAGAGACCCAGTACTTC
CDR3aa: CASRQGPGARETQYF

abundance: NA
v_gene: TRBV6-1
d_gene: NA
j_gene: TRBJ1-5
CDR3nt: TGTGCCAGCAGTGGCGGACTCCCTTTTGGTAGCAATCAGCCCCAGCATTTT
CDR3aa: CASSGGLPFGSNQPQHF

abundance: NA
v_gene: TRBV29-1
d_gene: TRBD1
j_gene: TRBJ1-1
CDR3nt: TGCAGCGTTGAAGTTAAAGGGGGCGCCCGAAACACTGAAGCTTTCTTT
CDR3aa: CSVEVKGGARNTEAFF

abundance: NA
v_gene: TRBV2
d_gene: NA
j_gene: TRBJ2-5
CDR3nt: TGTGCCAGCATCCCAACCCGGGGCCGGGGGGAGACCCAGTACTTC
CDR3aa: CASIPTRGRGETQYF

abundance: NA
v_gene: TRBV7-9
d_gene: NA
j_gene: TRBJ1-2
CDR3nt: TGTGCCATACATCACCAAAACTATGGCTACACCTTC
CDR3aa: CAIHHQNYGYTF

abundance: once
v_gene: TRBV2
d_gene: TRBD1
j_gene: TRBJ2-7
CDR3nt: TGTGCCAGCGCGGTCCGGGACAGCTCCTACGAGCAGTACTTC
CDR3aa: CASAVRDSSYEQYF

abundance: once
v_gene: TRBV6-2/TRBV6-3
d_gene: TRBD2
j_gene: TRBJ2-7
CDR3nt: TGTGCCAGCGGTTCGACTAGCGGGACCTCCTACGAGCAGTACTTC
CDR3aa: CASGSTSGTSYEQYF

abundance: once
v_gene: TRBV6-5
d_gene: TRBD1
j_gene: TRBJ1-5
CDR3nt: TGTGCCAGCAGTCGGGACAGGGGGAGGAATCAGCCCCAGCATTTT
CDR3aa: CASSRDRGRNQPQHF

abundance: NA
v_gene: TRBV4-3
d_gene: NA
j_gene: TRBJ1-5
CDR3nt: TGCGCCAGCAGCCAAGAGGCAGGGCGTTTCAATCAGCCCCAGCATTTT
CDR3aa: CASSQEAGRFNQPQHF

abundance: few
v_gene: TRBV28
d_gene: NA
j_gene: TRBJ2-5
CDR3nt: TGTCGTAGGGGCCGGGAGACCCAGTACTTC
CDR3aa: CRRGRETQYF